This T cell receptor (beta chain) was found in a study of blood T cell repertoires in COVID-19. Looking at the study overall: Researchers got acute and convalescent COVID-19 samples from the United States, Italy and Spain. Sources were T cells, B-cell-depleted T cells, or PBMCs; the material itself was cDNA or gDNA.

Per the original data handling: Cell counts per sample came from amplifying reference gene primers. Repertoires were generated with immunoSEQ multiplex PCR, while TCRdb's copy carries only in-frame clones and drops some. V and J calls and clone size are given by that table; D and trimming were obtained from the DNA. The sample shows a few hundred thousand clones, approximately 88% of them seen only once. Patients from Seattle were sampled longitudinally, starting during active infection. The sequence came from a woman aged 25 to 45 with COVID-19, enrolled during active disease. The sequenced sample consisted of peripheral blood.

The CDR3 DNA reads as TGTGCCAGCAGTTCCCGACCAGGGGACGAGCAGTACTTC. Translated, it gives CASSSRPGDEQYF. This chain joins TRBV6-5 and TRBJ2-7; D might be TRBD1 (6 bases). The CDR3 covers 13 residues. V was trimmed by 4 bases and J by 5 bases, leaving 12 bases between them. Germline V lookup: CDR1 MNHEY, CDR2 SVGAGI.